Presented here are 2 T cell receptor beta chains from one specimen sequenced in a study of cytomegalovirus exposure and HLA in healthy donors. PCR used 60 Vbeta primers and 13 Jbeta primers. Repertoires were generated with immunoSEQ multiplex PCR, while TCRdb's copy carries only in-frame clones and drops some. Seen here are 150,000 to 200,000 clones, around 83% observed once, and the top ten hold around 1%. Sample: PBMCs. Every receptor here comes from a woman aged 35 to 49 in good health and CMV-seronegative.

CDR3 coding DNA: TGCGCCAGCAGCTTGGACTGGACAGATACGCAGTATTTT. The encoded protein is CASSLDWTDTQYF. The genes are TRBV5-1 and TRBJ2-3; D call uncertain. Trimming removed 0 bases from V and 3 bases from J, with 5 bases in between. Germline V CDR1 and CDR2: SGHRS, YFSETQ. The CDR3 has 13 amino acids.

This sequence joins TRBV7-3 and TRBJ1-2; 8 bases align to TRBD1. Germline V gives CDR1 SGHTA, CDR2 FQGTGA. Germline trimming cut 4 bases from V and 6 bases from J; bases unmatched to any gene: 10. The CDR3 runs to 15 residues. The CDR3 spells CASSSTGASPDGYTF. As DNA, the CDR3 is TGTGCCAGCAGCTCGACAGGGGCAAGTCCTGATGGCTACACCTTC. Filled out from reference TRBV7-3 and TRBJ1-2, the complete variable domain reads GAGVSQTPSNKVTEKGKYVELRCDPISGHTALYWYRQSLGQGPEFLIYFQGTGAADDSGLPNDRFFAVRPEGSVSTLKIQRTERGDSAVYLCASSSTGASPDGYTFGSGTRLTVV.